This T cell receptor beta chain stems from a study of blood T cells in healthy people across ages. On the study more broadly: With template switching, about one barcoded beta molecule was captured per two T cells. Regarding the study as a whole: Both naive CD4+ cell counts and diversity were greater in long-lived donors than in aged donors.

A second PCR, run for about 6 to 11 cycles, used a sample-barcoded 5' primer plus a J-beta primer mix. TCRdb re-called the 5' RACE reads through MiXCR, storing one row per CDR3 protein. The top ten clones hold 13% of a sample with about a million distinct CDR3 sequences, about 44% of them seen once. The length of the CDR3 is 13 residues. The V gene lost 4 bases and the J gene lost 2 bases, with 9 bases spanning the gap. Per the germline V gene, CDR1 is MNHNS and CDR2 is SASEGT. Details on this clonotype: The antigen remains unidentified.

The receptor was isolated from a man aged 25-45 years in good health. The sequencing sample was made of blood. This chain joins TRBV6-1 and TRBJ2-7, with unresolved D. The CDR3: CASSGLAPYEQYF. Written as DNA, the CDR3 is TGTGCCAGCAGTGGGTTAGCCCCCTACGAGCAGTACTTC.